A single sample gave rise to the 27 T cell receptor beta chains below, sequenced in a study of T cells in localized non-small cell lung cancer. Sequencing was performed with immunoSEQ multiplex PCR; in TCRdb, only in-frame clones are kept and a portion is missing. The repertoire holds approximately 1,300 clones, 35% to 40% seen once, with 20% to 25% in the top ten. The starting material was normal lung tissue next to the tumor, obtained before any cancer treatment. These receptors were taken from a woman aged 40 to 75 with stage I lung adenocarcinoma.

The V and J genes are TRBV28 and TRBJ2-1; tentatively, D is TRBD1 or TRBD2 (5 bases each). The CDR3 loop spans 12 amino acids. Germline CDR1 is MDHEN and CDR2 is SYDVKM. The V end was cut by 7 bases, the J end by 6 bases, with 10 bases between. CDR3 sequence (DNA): TGTGCCAGCACTTCGGGGCCCAATGAGCAGTTCTTC. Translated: CASTSGPNEQFF.

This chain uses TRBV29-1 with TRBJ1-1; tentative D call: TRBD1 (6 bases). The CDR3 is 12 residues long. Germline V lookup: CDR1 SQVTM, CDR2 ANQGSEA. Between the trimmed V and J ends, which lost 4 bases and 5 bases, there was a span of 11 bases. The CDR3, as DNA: TGCAGCGTTGGGACAGAGGGGACTGAAGCTTTCTTT. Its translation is CSVGTEGTEAFF.

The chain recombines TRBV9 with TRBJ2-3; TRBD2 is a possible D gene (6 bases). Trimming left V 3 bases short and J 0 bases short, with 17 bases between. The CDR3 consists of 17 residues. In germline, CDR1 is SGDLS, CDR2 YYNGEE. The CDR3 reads CASSEWDFDSSTDTQYF. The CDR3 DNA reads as TGTGCCAGCAGCGAGTGGGACTTCGACTCTAGCACAGATACGCAGTATTTT.

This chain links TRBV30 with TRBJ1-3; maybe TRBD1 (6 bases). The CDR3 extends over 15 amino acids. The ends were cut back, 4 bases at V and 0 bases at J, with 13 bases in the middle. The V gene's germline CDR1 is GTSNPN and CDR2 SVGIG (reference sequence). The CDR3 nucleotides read TGTGCCTGGACCCGGACAGTAAGCTCTGGAAACACCATATATTTT. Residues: CAWTRTVSSGNTIYF.

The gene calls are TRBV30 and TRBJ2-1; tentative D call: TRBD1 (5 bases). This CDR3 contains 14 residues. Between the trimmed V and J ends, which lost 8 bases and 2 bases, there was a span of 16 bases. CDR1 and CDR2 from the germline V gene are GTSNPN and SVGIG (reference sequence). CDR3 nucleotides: TGTGCCATCTCAGACAGAGTTCCCTACAATGAGCAGTTCTTC. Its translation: CAISDRVPYNEQFF.

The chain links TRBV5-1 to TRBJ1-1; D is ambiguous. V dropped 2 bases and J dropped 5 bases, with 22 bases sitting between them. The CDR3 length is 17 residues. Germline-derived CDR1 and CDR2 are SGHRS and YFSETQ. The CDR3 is CASSLTFYRPVGTEAFF. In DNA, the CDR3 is TGCGCCAGCAGCTTAACATTCTATCGACCCGTCGGGACTGAAGCTTTCTTT.

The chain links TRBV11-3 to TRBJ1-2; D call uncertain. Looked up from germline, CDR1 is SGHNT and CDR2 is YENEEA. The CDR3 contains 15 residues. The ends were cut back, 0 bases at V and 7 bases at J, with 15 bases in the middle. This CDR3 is CASSLDSGPVGGYTF. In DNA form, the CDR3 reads TGTGCCAGCAGCTTAGATTCCGGACCGGTAGGTGGCTACACCTTC. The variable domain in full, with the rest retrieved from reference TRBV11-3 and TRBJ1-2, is EAGVVQSPRYKIIEKKQPVAFWCNPISGHNTLYWYLQNLGQGPELLIRYENEEAVDDSQLPKDRFSAERLKGVDSTLKIQPAELGDSAVYLCASSLDSGPVGGYTFGSGTRLTVV.

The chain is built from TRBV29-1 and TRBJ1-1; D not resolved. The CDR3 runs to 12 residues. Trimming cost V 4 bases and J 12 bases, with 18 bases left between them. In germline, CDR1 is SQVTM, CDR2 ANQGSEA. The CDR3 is CSVVVSAPGPFF. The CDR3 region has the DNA TGCAGCGTTGTGGTGAGCGCCCCGGGTCCTTTCTTT.

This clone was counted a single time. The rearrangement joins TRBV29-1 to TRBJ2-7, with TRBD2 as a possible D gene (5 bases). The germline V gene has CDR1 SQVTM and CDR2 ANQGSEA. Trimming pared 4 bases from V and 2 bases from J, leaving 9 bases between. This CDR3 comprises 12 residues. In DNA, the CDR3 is TGCAGCGTTGGGTGGGAGACCTACGAGCAGTACTTC. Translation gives CSVGWETYEQYF.

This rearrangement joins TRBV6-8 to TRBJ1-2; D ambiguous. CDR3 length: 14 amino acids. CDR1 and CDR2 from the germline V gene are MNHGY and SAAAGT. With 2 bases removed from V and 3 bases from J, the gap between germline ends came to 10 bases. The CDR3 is CASSYPAEYYGYTF. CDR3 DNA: TGTGCCAGCAGTTACCCGGCAGAGTACTATGGCTACACCTTC.

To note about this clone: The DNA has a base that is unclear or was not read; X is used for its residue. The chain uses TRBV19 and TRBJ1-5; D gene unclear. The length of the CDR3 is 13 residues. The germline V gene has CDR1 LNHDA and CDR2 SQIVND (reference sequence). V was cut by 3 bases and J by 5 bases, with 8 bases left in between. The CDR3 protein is CASSMXRDQPQHF. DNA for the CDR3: TGTGCCAGTAGTATGRGGCGGGATCAGCCCCAGCATTTT.

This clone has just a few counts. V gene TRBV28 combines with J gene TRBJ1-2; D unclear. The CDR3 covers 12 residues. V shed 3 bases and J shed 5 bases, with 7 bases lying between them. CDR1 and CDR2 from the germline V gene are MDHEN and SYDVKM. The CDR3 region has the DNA TGTGCCAGCAGTTTTAGGATATATGGCTACACCTTC. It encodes CASSFRIYGYTF.

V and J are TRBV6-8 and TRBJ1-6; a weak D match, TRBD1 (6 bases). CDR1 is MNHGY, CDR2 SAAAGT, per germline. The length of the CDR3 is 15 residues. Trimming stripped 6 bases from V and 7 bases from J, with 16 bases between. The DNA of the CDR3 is TGTGCCAGCAGAAACAGGGTAGCCGGGAATTCACCCCTCCACTTT. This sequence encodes CASRNRVAGNSPLHF.

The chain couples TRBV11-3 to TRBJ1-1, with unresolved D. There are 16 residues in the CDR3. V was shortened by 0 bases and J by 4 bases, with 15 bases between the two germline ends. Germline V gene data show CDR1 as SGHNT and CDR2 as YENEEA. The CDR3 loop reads CASSLDASPGLTEAFF. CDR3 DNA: TGTGCCAGCAGCTTAGACGCGTCCCCCGGCCTCACTGAAGCTTTCTTT.

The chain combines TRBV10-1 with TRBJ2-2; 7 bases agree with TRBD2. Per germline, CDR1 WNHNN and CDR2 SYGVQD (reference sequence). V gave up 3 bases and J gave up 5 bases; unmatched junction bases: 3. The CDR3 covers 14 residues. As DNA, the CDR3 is TGCGCCAGCAGTGACCGACTAGCAACCGGGGAGCTGTTTTTT. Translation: CASSDRLATGELFF.

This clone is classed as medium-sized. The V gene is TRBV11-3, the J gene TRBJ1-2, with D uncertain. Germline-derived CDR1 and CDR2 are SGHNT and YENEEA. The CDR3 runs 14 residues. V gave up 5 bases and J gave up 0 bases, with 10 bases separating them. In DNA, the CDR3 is TGTGCCAGCAGCGAAGACGGAGCTAACTATGGCTACACCTTC. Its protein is CASSEDGANYGYTF.

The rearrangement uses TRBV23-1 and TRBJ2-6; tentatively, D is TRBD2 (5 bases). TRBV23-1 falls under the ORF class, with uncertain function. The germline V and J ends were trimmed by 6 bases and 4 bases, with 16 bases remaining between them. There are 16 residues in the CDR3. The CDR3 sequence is CASSQDSGSGANVLTF. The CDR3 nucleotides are TGCGCCAGCAGCCAAGATTCGGGGAGCGGGGCCAACGTCCTGACTTTC.

The CDR3 loop reads CASSISSNPTYEQYF. The CDR3 DNA follows: TGTGCCAGTAGTATATCTAGCAATCCCACCTACGAGCAGTACTTC. V gene TRBV19 combines with J gene TRBJ2-7; perhaps TRBD2 as D (5 bases). This CDR3 is 15 amino acids long. Trimming shortened V by 2 bases and J by 2 bases, and 13 bases separated the two germline ends. Germline assignment: CDR1 LNHDA and CDR2 SQIVND (reference sequence).

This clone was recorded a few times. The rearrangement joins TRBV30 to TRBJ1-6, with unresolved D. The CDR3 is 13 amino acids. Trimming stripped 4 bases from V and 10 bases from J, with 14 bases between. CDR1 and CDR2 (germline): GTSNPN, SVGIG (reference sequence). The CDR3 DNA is TGTGCCTGGACGGAGGCGGGTGGATCACCCCTCCACTTT. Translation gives CAWTEAGGSPLHF. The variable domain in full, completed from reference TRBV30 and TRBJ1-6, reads SQTIHQWPATLVQPVGSPLSLECTVEGTSNPNLYWYRQAAGRGLQLLFYSVGIGQISSEVPQNLSASRPQDRQFILSSKKLLLSDSGFYLCAWTEAGGSPLHFGNGTRLTVT.

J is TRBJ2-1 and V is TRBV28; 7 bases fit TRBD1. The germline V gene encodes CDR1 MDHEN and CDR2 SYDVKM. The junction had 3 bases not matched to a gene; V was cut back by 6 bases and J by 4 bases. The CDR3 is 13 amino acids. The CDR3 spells CASRDRVYNEQFF. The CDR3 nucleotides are TGTGCCAGCAGAGACAGGGTTTACAATGAGCAGTTCTTC.

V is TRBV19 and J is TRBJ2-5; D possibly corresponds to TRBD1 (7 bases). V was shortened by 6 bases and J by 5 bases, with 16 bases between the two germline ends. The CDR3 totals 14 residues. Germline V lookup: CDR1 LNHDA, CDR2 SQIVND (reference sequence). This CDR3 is CASRQPAGGETQYF. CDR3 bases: TGTGCCAGTAGACAGCCGGCAGGGGGGGAGACCCAGTACTTC. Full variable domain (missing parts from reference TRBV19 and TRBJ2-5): DGGITQSPKYLFRKEGQNVTLSCEQNLNHDAMYWYRQDPGQGLRLIYYSQIVNDFQKGDIAEGYSVSREKKESFPLTVTSAQKNPTAFYLCASRQPAGGETQYFGPGTRLLVL.

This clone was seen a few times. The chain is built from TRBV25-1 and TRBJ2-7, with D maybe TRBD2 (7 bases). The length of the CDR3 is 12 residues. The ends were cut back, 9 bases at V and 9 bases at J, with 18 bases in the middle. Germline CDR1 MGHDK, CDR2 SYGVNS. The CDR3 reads CASSRGARGQYF. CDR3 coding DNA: TGTGCCAGTTCACGGGGGGCCCGAGGGCAGTACTTC.

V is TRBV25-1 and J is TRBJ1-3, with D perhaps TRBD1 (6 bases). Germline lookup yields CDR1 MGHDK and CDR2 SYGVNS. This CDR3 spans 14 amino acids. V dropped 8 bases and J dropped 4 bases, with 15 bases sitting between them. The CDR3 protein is CASGRGGTGNTIYF. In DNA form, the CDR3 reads TGTGCCAGCGGAAGGGGGGGAACGGGAAACACCATATATTTT.

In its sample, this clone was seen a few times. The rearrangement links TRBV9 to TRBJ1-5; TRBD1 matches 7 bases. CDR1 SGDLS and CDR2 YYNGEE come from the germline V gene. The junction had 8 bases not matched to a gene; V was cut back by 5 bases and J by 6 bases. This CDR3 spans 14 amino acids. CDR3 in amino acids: CASSASTGAQPQHF. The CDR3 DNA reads TGTGCCAGCAGTGCGTCAACAGGGGCTCAGCCCCAGCATTTT.

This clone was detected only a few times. The CDR3 loop is CASSLVDSNQPQHF. CDR3 coding DNA: TGTGCCAGCAGCTTAGTGGATAGCAATCAGCCCCAGCATTTT. The genes are TRBV11-3 and TRBJ1-5, with D unresolved. The CDR3 has 14 amino acids. The germline V gene encodes CDR1 SGHNT and CDR2 YENEEA. V dropped 1 base and J dropped 0 bases, with 4 bases sitting between them.

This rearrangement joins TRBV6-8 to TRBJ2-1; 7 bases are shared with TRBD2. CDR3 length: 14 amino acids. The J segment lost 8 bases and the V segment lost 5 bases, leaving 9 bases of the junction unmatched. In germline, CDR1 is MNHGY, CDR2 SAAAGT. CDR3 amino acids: CASSDRTSSHEQFF. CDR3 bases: TGTGCCAGCAGTGACCGGACTAGTTCCCATGAGCAGTTCTTC.

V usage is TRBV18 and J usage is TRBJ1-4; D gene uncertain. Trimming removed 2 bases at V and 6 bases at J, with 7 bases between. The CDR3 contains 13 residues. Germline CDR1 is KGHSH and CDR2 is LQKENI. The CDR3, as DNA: TGTGCCAGCTCACCAGGGTGGGATGAAAAACTGTTTTTT. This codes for CASSPGWDEKLFF.